The count of the clone carrying this T cell receptor beta chain is one. This sample stems from a study of T cell responses to AZD1222 COVID-19 vaccine. Profiling relied on immunoSEQ multiplex PCR, and the TCRdb table lists in-frame clones only, not all of them. The table lists 90,000 to 150,000 clones, approximately 90% of them singletons, with over 7.5% in the top ten. Samples with a second dose at about 4 or about 12 weeks were pooled together. The CDR3 contains 14 residues. Germline loops: CDR1 SNHLY, CDR2 FYNNEI. V was shortened by 4 bases and J by 2 bases, with 11 bases between the two germline ends.

The receptor was isolated from an adult who received the AZD1222 COVID-19 vaccine. J is TRBJ1-2 and V is TRBV2; no clear D gene. The material sequenced was peripheral blood, taken 28 days after the second AZD1222 dose. The CDR3 sequence is CASSGLARNYGYTF. CDR3 bases: TGTGCCAGCAGTGGGTTAGCTAGAAACTATGGCTACACCTTC.